This T cell receptor (beta chain) was observed in a study of shared clonotypes between healthy human individuals. Researchers ran the assay at a deep level. Clones were read by immunoSEQ multiplex PCR, and TCRdb kept only the in-frame ones, dropping some. The sample shows about 2.1 million clones, around 95% of them seen only once. General study points: The authors sampled blood alone, and tissue repertoires likely differ. Across a handful of donors, naive CD4 shared around 5.1%, naive CD8 over 3%, memory CD4 approximately 2.5%, memory CD8 around 0.42%. Depth of sequencing was expected to influence donor clonotype sharing.

Trimming stripped 2 bases from V and 7 bases from J, with 15 bases between. Looked up from germline, CDR1 is SQVTM and CDR2 is ANQGSEA. The CDR3 is made up of 14 amino acids. Naive-designated CD8 cells lacked CD45RO, were positively enriched for CCR7, and omitted terminally differentiated effector memory CD45RA+ cells. With respect to this clone: What it binds is not known.

The TCR originated in a man between 18 and 35 years old in good health. Some clones in this sample may be carry-over from other donors' samples. The specimen sequenced was naive CD8+ T cells from PBMCs. The chain is built from TRBV29-1 and TRBJ2-1; weak D call: TRBD2 (6 bases). CDR3 protein: CSVELVEGGNEQFF. In DNA, the CDR3 is TGCAGCGTTGAATTGGTGGAAGGAGGGAATGAGCAGTTCTTC.